This T cell receptor (beta chain) was documented in a study of blood T cell repertoires in COVID-19. Source study methods: Reference gene primer amplification in the assay estimated nucleated cell counts. Some clones are missing from TCRdb's copy, which holds only in-frame ones; the method was immunoSEQ multiplex PCR. That table gives V, J and clone size, and the DNA gave D and trimming. The sample records approximately 300,000 clones, 87% being singletons. The age range of participants was roughly 18 to 90 years, with residence in about two dozen US areas. The study counted Cohort 3 donors as recovered given two negative PCRs, clearance, or symptom resolution. V trimming: 7 bases; J trimming: 7 bases; junction bases outside the gene matches: 8. The V gene's germline CDR1 is MDHEN and CDR2 SYDVKM. There are 13 residues in the CDR3.

V gene TRBV28 combines with J gene TRBJ1-2, with 8 nucleotides matching TRBD1. This TCR was sampled from a woman aged 25 to 45 who had recovered from COVID-19. Sequenced: PBMCs or T cells enriched from blood (not recorded which). The CDR3: CASKQGVGVGYTF. CDR3 DNA: TGTGCCAGCAAACAGGGGGTAGGGGTTGGCTACACCTTC.